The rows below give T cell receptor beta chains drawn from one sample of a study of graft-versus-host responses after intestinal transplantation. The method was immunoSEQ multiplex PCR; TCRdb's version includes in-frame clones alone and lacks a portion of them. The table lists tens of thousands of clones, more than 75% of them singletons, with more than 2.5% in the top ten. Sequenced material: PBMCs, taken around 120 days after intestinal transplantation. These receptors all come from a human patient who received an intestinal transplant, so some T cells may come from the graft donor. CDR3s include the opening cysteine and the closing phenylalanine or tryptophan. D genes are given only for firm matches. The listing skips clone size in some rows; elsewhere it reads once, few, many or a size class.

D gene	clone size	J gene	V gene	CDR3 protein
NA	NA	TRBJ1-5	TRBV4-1	CASSQDTHQPQHF
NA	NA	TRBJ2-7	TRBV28	CASNRGSSYEQYF
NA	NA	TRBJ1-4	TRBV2	CASKGFNFEKLFF
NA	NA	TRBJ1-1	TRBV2	CASSDPRVNTEAFF
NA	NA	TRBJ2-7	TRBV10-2	CASSGYEQYF
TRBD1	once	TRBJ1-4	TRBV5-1	CASSVGQSEKLFF
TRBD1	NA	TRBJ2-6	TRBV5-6	CASSLGTGYFSGANVLTF
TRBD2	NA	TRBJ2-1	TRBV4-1	CASSRAGLAPNEQFF
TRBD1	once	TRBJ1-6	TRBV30	CAWRGQVDSPLHF
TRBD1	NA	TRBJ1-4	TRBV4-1	CASSPRVGTGAEKLFF
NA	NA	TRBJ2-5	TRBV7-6	CASSLFGQGVLETQYF
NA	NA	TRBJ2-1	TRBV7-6	CASSLNMGGSYNEQFF
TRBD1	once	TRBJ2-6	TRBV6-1	CASSGGQVFGANVLTF
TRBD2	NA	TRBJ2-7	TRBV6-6	CASSGDPGTSEQYF
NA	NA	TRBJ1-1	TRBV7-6	CASSLAVGTEAFF
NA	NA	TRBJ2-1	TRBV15	CATSRVGLGSYNEQFF
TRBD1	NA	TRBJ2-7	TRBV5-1	CASSLTGQGSTEQYF
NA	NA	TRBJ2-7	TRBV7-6	CASSSDIDSYEQYF
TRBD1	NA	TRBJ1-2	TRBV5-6	CASSITGDYGYTF
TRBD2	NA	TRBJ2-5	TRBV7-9	CASSQLVAGGGETQYF
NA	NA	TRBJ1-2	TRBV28	CASSLRLYGYTF
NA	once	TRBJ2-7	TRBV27	CASSSRTGGDEQYF
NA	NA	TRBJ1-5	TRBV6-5	CASSFLFPAPNQPQHF
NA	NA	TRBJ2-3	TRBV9	CASSPTHWGDTQYF
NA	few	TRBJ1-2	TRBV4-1	CASSQPGTFYGYTF
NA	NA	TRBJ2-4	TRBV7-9	CASVGDGAKNIQYF
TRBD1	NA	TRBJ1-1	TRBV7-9	CASSSTGTNTEAFF
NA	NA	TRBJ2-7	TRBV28	CASSSPAGPPYEQYF
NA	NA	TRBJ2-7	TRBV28	CASSFGQGGYEQYF
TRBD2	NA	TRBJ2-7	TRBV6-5	CASSYSLAGVWEQYF
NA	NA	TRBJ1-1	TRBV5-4	CASSSGLKLLDTEAFF
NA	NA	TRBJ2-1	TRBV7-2	CASSLLANSYNEQFF
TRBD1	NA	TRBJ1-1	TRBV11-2	CASSPSPGQGLTEAFF
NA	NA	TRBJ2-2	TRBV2	CASRKRGGELFF
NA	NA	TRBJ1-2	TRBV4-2	CASSQDGRGNYGYTF
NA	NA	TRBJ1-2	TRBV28	CASSLPLYGYTF
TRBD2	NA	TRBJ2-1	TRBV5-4	CASSVGTSGYNEQFF
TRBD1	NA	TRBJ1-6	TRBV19	CASRTGTGISPLHF
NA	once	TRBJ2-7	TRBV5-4	CASSLASSYEQYF
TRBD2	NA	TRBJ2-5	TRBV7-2	CASSLQAGAVETQYF
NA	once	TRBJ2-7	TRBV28	CASSVPGLHEQYF
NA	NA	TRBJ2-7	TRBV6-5	CASSYAEWGWEQYF
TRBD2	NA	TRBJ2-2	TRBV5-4	CASSLAERGGTGELFF
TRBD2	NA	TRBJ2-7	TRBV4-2	CASSQEVGTSGGYYEQYF
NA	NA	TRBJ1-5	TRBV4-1	CASSQEGTNNQPQHF
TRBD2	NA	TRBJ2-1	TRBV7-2	CASSLGLQYNEQFF